These T cell receptor beta chains were read from a single sample in a study of response to subunit inactivated influenza vaccine. TCRdb ran MiXCR on the RT-PCR reads and lists one entry per CDR3 protein. Here the sample spans roughly 620,000 distinct CDR3 sequences, roughly 10% being singletons. This sample was also put to use in a study of T cells expressing NK-cell markers.

Material: PBMCs from blood, obtained on the day of vaccination. All receptors come from a man aged 45-60 years who received an inactivated influenza vaccine. Each CDR3 is given with its conserved first and last residue. D genes are given only for firm matches. Some rows mark clone size as missing; the rest say once, few, many or name a class of expanded clone.

CDR3nt | CDR3aa | d_gene | v_gene | abundance | j_gene
TGCAGTGCGGACGGACAGGGAAGCTCCTATAATTCACCCCTCCACTTT | CSADGQGSSYNSPLHF | TRBD1 | TRBV20-1 | few | TRBJ1-6
TGTGCCAGCAGCCAAGAAATGGGGAACACCGGGGAGCTGTTTTTT | CASSQEMGNTGELFF | . | TRBV4-2 | few | TRBJ2-2
TGCAGTGCTAGAGGGGGACAGAAGAACCAAGAGACCCAGTACTTC | CSARGGQKNQETQYF | TRBD1 | TRBV20-1 | few | TRBJ2-5
TGTGCCAGCAGTCAGGGACGGACAAACTTCTATGGCTACACCTTC | CASSQGRTNFYGYTF | . | TRBV12-3/TRBV12-4 | many | TRBJ1-2
TGCAGTGGGAGGCACAGGGGCAATCAGCCCCAGCATTTT | CSGRHRGNQPQHF | . | TRBV20-1 | . | TRBJ1-5
TGTGCCAGCAGTTTAGTTGGTTTAGGGGAGACCCAGTACTTC | CASSLVGLGETQYF | . | TRBV27 | few | TRBJ2-5
TGTGCCAGCAGCCTCTACAGGGACACCGGGGAGCTGTTTTTT | CASSLYRDTGELFF | . | TRBV7-2 | . | TRBJ2-2
TGTGCCAGCAGCTTGGGGGACAACTGGGACACTGAAGCTTTCTTT | CASSLGDNWDTEAFF | . | TRBV5-6 | . | TRBJ1-1
TGTGCCAGCAGACGGGCCGCGAACACTGAAGCTTTCTTT | CASRRAANTEAFF | . | TRBV7-9 | few | TRBJ1-1
TGTGCCAGCTCACCACTTGGGACAGGGAGCACAGATACGCAGTATTTT | CASSPLGTGSTDTQYF | TRBD1 | TRBV18 | few | TRBJ2-3
TGCAGCGTTGAATCACTTCTCGATAACTATGGCTACACCTTC | CSVESLLDNYGYTF | . | TRBV29-1 | many | TRBJ1-2
TGTGCCAGTGGGTCAGGGGGGACCGGGGAGCTGTTTTTT | CASGSGGTGELFF | . | TRBV27 | . | TRBJ2-2
TGTGCCAGCAGCCCGGGGAGAACTAGCGGGACCTACGAGCAGTACTTC | CASSPGRTSGTYEQYF | TRBD2 | TRBV12-3/TRBV12-4 | few | TRBJ2-7